Each of the 10 T cell receptor beta chains below was sequenced from the same sample in a study of blood T cell repertoires in COVID-19. TCRdb's copy holds only in-frame clones and misses some; the assay was immunoSEQ multiplex PCR. Found here are approximately 240,000 clones, 85% of them singletons; the top ten hold 2.9%. The sequencing input was peripheral blood. The receptor source for this set is a man aged 45 to 65 who had recovered from COVID-19.

The rearrangement uses TRBV6-6 and TRBJ1-4; the D gene is possibly TRBD1 (6 bases). The CDR3 has 15 amino acids. CDR1 is MNHNY, CDR2 SVGAGI, per germline (reference sequence). V was shortened by 4 bases and J by 0 bases, with 9 bases between the two germline ends. This chain's CDR3 is CASSFYRATNEKLFF. The CDR3 nucleotides read TGTGCCAGCAGTTTTTACAGGGCAACTAATGAAAAACTGTTTTTT.

This rearrangement joins TRBV5-5 to TRBJ1-3; D unclear. This CDR3 comprises 16 residues. The ends were cut back, 4 bases at V and 4 bases at J, with 18 bases in the middle. Germline loops: CDR1 SGHKS, CDR2 YYEKEE (reference sequence). In DNA form, the CDR3 reads TGTGCCAGCAGCCCACCTGTCTCGGGGAGCGGAAACACCATATATTTT. Translation gives CASSPPVSGSGNTIYF.

The chain uses TRBV10-3 and TRBJ2-3; 10 bases align to TRBD2. Per the germline V gene, CDR1 is ENHRY and CDR2 is SYGVKD. After removal of 10 bases from V and 11 bases from J, the junction contained 18 bases not matched to a gene. The CDR3 has 15 amino acids. The CDR3 spells CATQGSLAGFGVQYF. For the CDR3, the DNA is TGTGCCACCCAGGGCTCACTAGCGGGGTTCGGGGTGCAGTATTTT.

This rearrangement joins TRBV28 to TRBJ2-7, with unresolved D. This CDR3 region has 15 residues. Germline V gene sequence: CDR1 MDHEN, CDR2 SYDVKM. Trimming left V 5 bases short and J 0 bases short, with 14 bases between. This CDR3 is CASSPPGSSSYEQYF. Here the CDR3 DNA reads TGTGCCAGCAGTCCCCCCGGGTCGAGCTCCTACGAGCAGTACTTC.

In its sample, this clone was seen once. The genes are TRBV5-1 and TRBJ2-7; TRBD2 matches 12 bases. CDR3 length: 15 amino acids. Germline-derived CDR1 and CDR2 are SGHRS and YFSETQ. V dropped 5 bases and J dropped 1; count of bases not matched to a gene: 4. The CDR3 region is CASSWTSGVSYEQYF. Here the CDR3 DNA reads TGCGCCAGCAGTTGGACTAGCGGGGTATCCTACGAGCAGTACTTC.

V usage is TRBV2 and J usage is TRBJ2-7; 7 bases map to TRBD1. Trimming at V came to 8 bases and at J to 4 bases, leaving 11 bases not matched to a gene. CDR1 and CDR2 (germline): SNHLY, FYNNEI. The CDR3 is made up of 14 amino acids. This CDR3 reads CASRTGLPGYEQYF. The CDR3 coding sequence is TGTGCCAGCCGGACAGGCCTCCCGGGTTACGAGCAGTACTTC.

The chain uses TRBV29-1 and TRBJ2-3; the match to TRBD2 covers 10 bases. Trimming took 6 bases from V and 2 from J; bases not matched to a gene: 8. Germline CDR1 SQVTM, CDR2 ANQGSEA. The CDR3 spans 15 residues. The CDR3 here is CSVLLAGPTTDTQYF. Here the CDR3 DNA reads TGCAGCGTGCTACTAGCGGGACCCACCACAGATACGCAGTATTTT.

The rearrangement joins TRBV27 to TRBJ2-2, with 8 bases lining up with TRBD2. CDR1 is MNHEY and CDR2 is SMNVEV in the germline V gene (reference sequence). J gave up 4 bases and V 6 bases, and 7 bases lay outside the gene matches. The CDR3 covers 15 residues. For the CDR3, the DNA is TGTGCCAGCAGCCCAGCGGGAGTGATCACCGGGGAGCTGTTTTTT. Translating gives CASSPAGVITGELFF.

V and J are TRBV5-1 and TRBJ2-3, with 11 bases that match TRBD2. V was clipped by 1 base and J by 4 bases; unmatched bases: 5. Looked up from germline, CDR1 is SGHRS and CDR2 is YFSETQ. The CDR3 runs to 16 residues. In nucleotides, the CDR3 is TGCGCCAGCAGCTTGACTAGCGGGAGTAGCGCAGATACGCAGTATTTT. Protein: CASSLTSGSSADTQYF.

The chain links TRBV25-1 to TRBJ1-1; no firm D call. The CDR3 spans 13 residues. CDR1 and CDR2 from the germline V gene are MGHDK and SYGVNS. V shed 4 bases and J shed 4 bases, with 10 bases lying between them. CDR3 in amino acids: CASSVLVGTEAFF. CDR3 in DNA: TGTGCCAGCAGTGTCCTTGTCGGCACTGAAGCTTTCTTT.